This record covers a single TCR beta chain. This sample is part of a study of blood T cell repertoires in COVID-19. At the level of the study: The study drew acute and convalescent COVID-19 samples from the United States, Italy and Spain.

Clones were sequenced by immunoSEQ multiplex PCR, and TCRdb holds only the in-frame ones, with some missing. The table lists fewer than 450,000 clones, roughly 86% of them singletons. Per the germline V gene, CDR1 is SNHLY and CDR2 is FYNNEI. This CDR3 is built from 14 residues. J was trimmed by 6 bases and V by 5 bases; bases with no gene match: 6. Seattle researchers signed up patients amid active infection and tracked them longitudinally. Input material: peripheral blood. J is TRBJ1-2 and V is TRBV2; 10 bases agree with TRBD1. This TCR was recovered from a woman between 65 and 79 years old with COVID-19, enrolled during active disease. This chain's CDR3 is CASSPRTGGHGYTF. CDR3 bases: TGTGCCAGCAGTCCACGGACAGGGGGTCATGGCTACACCTTC.